This T cell receptor (beta chain) was retrieved from a study of response to subunit inactivated influenza vaccine. Study-level findings and limits: Each seasonal influenza vaccination, the authors suggested, recruits few new T cells.

V trimming: 3 bases; J trimming: 5 bases; junction bases outside the gene matches: 2. The CDR3 consists of 15 residues. The V gene's germline CDR1 is SGHRS and CDR2 YFSETQ. A note on this clonotype: Its antigen is undetermined.

MiXCR, run by TCRdb on the RT-PCR reads, gives a single entry per CDR3 protein. Of about 500,000 distinct CDR3 sequences in the sample, approximately 16% were seen once. The genes are TRBV5-1 and TRBJ2-2; TRBD2 matches 12 bases. This clonotype originated in a man between 45 and 75 years old who received an inactivated influenza vaccine. The sample in question was CD4+ T cells sorted from PBMCs, obtained roughly 24 months after vaccination. Written as DNA, the CDR3 is TGCGCCAGCAGCTCCCTAGCGGGAGGGACCGGGGAGCTGTTTTTT. Protein product: CASSSLAGGTGELFF.